The 11 T cell receptor beta chains below come from one sample, sequenced in a study of PD-1 blockade in classical Hodgkin lymphoma. Time point given: cycle 4 day 1 (C4D1), after 6 weeks of nivolumab. No patient escaped relapse after autologous stem cell transplantation, and brentuximab vedotin exposure varied. Some clones are missing from TCRdb's copy, which holds only in-frame ones; the method was immunoSEQ multiplex PCR. The sample shows tens of thousands of clones, nearly 80% of them seen only once. Sequences were derived from peripheral blood mononuclear cells (PBMCs), sampled before the fourth cycle of nivolumab. These TCRs come from a human donor with classical Hodgkin lymphoma.

CDR3 region: CASSPRVPDTQYF. CDR3 nucleotide sequence: TGTGCCAGCAGCCCCCGGGTCCCAGATACGCAGTATTTT. V usage is TRBV7-3 and J usage is TRBJ2-3; D ambiguous. Germline V gene data show CDR1 as SGHTA and CDR2 as FQGTGA. The CDR3 consists of 13 residues. Trimming left V 5 bases short and J 4 bases short, with 10 bases between.

The chain combines TRBV6-1 with TRBJ2-7, with D possibly being TRBD2 (5 bases). V shed 7 bases and J shed 2 bases, with 9 bases lying between them. This CDR3 has 12 amino acids. Germline V gives CDR1 MNHNS, CDR2 SASEGT. DNA for the CDR3: TGTGCCAGCACCCGGGATCCCTACGAGCAGTACTTC. This gives the protein CASTRDPYEQYF.

The rearrangement joins TRBV29-1 to TRBJ1-1, with D perhaps matching TRBD1 (6 bases). Trimming took off 6 bases at V and 5 bases at J, with 13 bases between the two ends. CDR1 and CDR2 (germline): SQVTM, ANQGSEA. CDR3 size: 12 residues. This CDR3 reads CSVRGARTEAFF. The CDR3 region has the DNA TGCAGCGTGCGGGGGGCGAGGACTGAAGCTTTCTTT.

The count of this clone is one. The chain has TRBV4-1 and TRBJ2-4; D remains ambiguous. The germline V gene has CDR1 MGHRA and CDR2 YSYEKL. V was trimmed by 0 bases and J by 2 bases, leaving 5 bases between them. The CDR3 covers 14 residues. This CDR3 reads CASSQDATKNIQYF. In DNA form, the CDR3 reads TGCGCCAGCAGCCAAGATGCGACCAAAAACATTCAGTACTTC.

This clone was detected once. The chain recombines TRBV10-1 with TRBJ2-4; D might be TRBD2 (5 bases). Germline loops: CDR1 WNHNN, CDR2 SYGVQD (reference sequence). Trimming took off 4 bases at V and 7 bases at J, with 14 bases between the two ends. The CDR3 length is 14 residues. The CDR3 DNA follows: TGCGCCAGCAGTGCCAGCGGAGAGGTTAACATTCAGTACTTC. Protein: CASSASGEVNIQYF.

This rearrangement joins TRBV5-1 to TRBJ2-5, with 12 bases identical to TRBD2. The CDR3 totals 17 residues. Trimming cost V 4 bases and J 7 bases; bases outside gene matches: 14. Germline V gene data show CDR1 as SGHRS and CDR2 as YFSETQ. CDR3 in DNA: TGCGCCAGCAGCCCTCAGACTAGCGGGAGATTGGTGGCGACCCAGTACTTC. As protein: CASSPQTSGRLVATQYF.

The chain uses TRBV19 and TRBJ2-1, with 10 bases lining up with TRBD2. Germline V gene data show CDR1 as LNHDA and CDR2 as SQIVND (reference sequence). This CDR3 is built from 15 residues. The junction had 9 bases not matched to a gene; V was cut back by 7 bases and J by 6 bases. The CDR3 protein is CASTIGLAGVNEQFF. The CDR3 DNA sequence: TGTGCCAGTACCATAGGGCTAGCGGGAGTCAATGAGCAGTTCTTC.

The rearrangement uses TRBV30 and TRBJ1-2; 8 positions agree with TRBD1. This CDR3 comprises 16 residues. V shed 2 bases, J shed 4 bases, and the junction held 12 bases outside the gene matches. The germline V gene has CDR1 GTSNPN and CDR2 SVGIG (reference sequence). The CDR3 DNA reads TGTGCCTGGAGTCCTTCTCCGGGACAGGAGGGCTATGGCTACACCTTC. This translates into CAWSPSPGQEGYGYTF. The full variable domain, in which reference TRBV30 and TRBJ1-2 provide the parts outside the CDR3, is SQTIHQWPATLVQPVGSPLSLECTVEGTSNPNLYWYRQAAGRGLQLLFYSVGIGQISSEVPQNLSASRPQDRQFILSSKKLLLSDSGFYLCAWSPSPGQEGYGYTFGSGTRLTVV.

This chain links TRBV5-1 with TRBJ1-2; no clear D. Germline V gene data show CDR1 as SGHRS and CDR2 as YFSETQ. The CDR3 is made up of 14 amino acids. The V gene lost 0 bases and the J gene lost 4 bases, with 10 bases spanning the gap. The DNA of the CDR3 is TGCGCCAGCAGCTTGGGGGAGGTTGGCTATGGCTACACCTTC. This translates into CASSLGEVGYGYTF.

The chain recombines TRBV19 with TRBJ2-1, with 7 bases fitting TRBD1. The CDR3 is 15 residues long. Germline V CDR1 and CDR2: LNHDA, SQIVND (reference sequence). V shed 6 bases and J 0 bases; nucleotides not matched to a gene: 5. CDR3 protein: CASREDRSSYNEQFF. In nucleotides, the CDR3 is TGTGCCAGTAGGGAGGACAGGAGCTCCTACAATGAGCAGTTCTTC.

V is TRBV28 and J is TRBJ1-1, with TRBD1 identical over 10 bases. Losses at the gene ends were 3 bases for V and 6 bases for J; bases not matched to a gene: 7. This CDR3 region has 15 residues. Germline V gene data show CDR1 as MDHEN and CDR2 as SYDVKM. CDR3 loop: CASSLTGGPRAEAFF. The CDR3, as DNA: TGTGCCAGCAGTTTGACAGGGGGCCCTCGCGCTGAAGCTTTCTTT.